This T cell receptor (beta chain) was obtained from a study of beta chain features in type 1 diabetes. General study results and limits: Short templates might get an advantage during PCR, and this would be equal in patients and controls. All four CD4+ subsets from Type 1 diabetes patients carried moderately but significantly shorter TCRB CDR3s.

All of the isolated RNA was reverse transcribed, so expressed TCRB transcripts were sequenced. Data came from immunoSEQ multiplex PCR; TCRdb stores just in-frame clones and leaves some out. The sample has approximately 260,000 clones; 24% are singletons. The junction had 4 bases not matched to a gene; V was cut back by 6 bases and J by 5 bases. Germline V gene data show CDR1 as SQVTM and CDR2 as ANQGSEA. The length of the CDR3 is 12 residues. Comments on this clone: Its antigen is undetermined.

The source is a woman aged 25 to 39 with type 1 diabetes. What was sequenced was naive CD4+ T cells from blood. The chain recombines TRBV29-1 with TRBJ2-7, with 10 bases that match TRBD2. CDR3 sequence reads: CSVEREGHEQYF. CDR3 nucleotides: TGCAGCGTCGAGCGGGAGGGCCACGAGCAGTACTTC.